These T cell receptor beta chains were read from a single sample in a study of siplizumab effects on memory and regulatory T cells. Sequenced by immunoSEQ multiplex PCR; TCRdb stores in-frame clones only, minus some. The sample records about 87,000 clones, about nine tenths being singletons. The specimen sequenced was CD4+ T cells sorted from blood. All receptors derive from a human donor in good health. The CDR3 runs from the conserved cysteine through the conserved F or W. The D gene is left open where the match is weak. Some rows have no size entry. The others give once, few or many, or a class for an expanded clone.

>TRBV6-5|TRBJ2-1|NA|NA
TGTGCCAGCAGTCGCGGCACTAGATATGAGCAGTTCTTC
CASSRGTRYEQFF
>TRBV20-1|TRBJ1-4|NA|NA
TGCAGTTTAGGGTTCAGGGAAAAACTGTTTTTT
CSLGFREKLFF
>TRBV5-1|TRBJ1-1|NA|NA
TGCGCCAGCAGCCGTTGGAAGGAGAACACTGAAGCTTTCTTT
CASSRWKENTEAFF
>TRBV7-2|TRBJ2-7|NA|few
TGTGCCAGCAGCCCGGGTGGATACGAGCAGTACTTC
CASSPGGYEQYF
>TRBV7-9|TRBJ2-2|NA|NA
TGTGCCAGCACTCGTGGATCTAGCGAGGCCGGGGAGCTGTTTTTT
CASTRGSSEAGELFF
>TRBV5-1|TRBJ1-4|TRBD1|NA
TGCGCCAGCAGCAGTCGGACAGGGGTCGGACCTAATGAAAAACTGTTTTTT
CASSSRTGVGPNEKLFF
>TRBV7-7|TRBJ2-1|TRBD2|NA
TGTGCTAGCAGCGTAGGTGTGGGCCTAGCGGGCCTAAATGAGCAGTTCTTC
CASSVGVGLAGLNEQFF
>TRBV21-1|TRBJ2-2|NA|NA
TGTGCCAGCAGCTCTCCGGGACAGGGTCACACCGGGGAGCTGTTTTTT
CASSSPGQGHTGELFF
>TRBV30|TRBJ2-2|NA|once
TGTGCCTGGAGTGTAATCAACAAGGGTGGGGAGCTGTTTTTT
CAWSVINKGGELFF
>TRBV5-5|TRBJ2-5|NA|NA
TGTGCCAGCAGCCGCGGTAGAGAAGAGACCCAGTACTTC
CASSRGREETQYF
>TRBV13|TRBJ1-1|NA|once
TGTGCCAGCAGGGTATGGGGGCAGAACACTGAAGCTTTCTTT
CASRVWGQNTEAFF
>TRBV7-2|TRBJ2-3|NA|NA
TGTGCCAGCAGCCCTCCCCGCAGGGGACTCACAGATACGCAGTATTTT
CASSPPRRGLTDTQYF
>TRBV5-4|TRBJ1-4|TRBD1|few
TGTGCCAGCAGCCCTCGGACAGGTCCTAATGAAAAACTGTTTTTT
CASSPRTGPNEKLFF
>TRBV6-1|TRBJ2-1|TRBD1|once
TGTGCCAGCACCCATCTCGACAGGGCGGATGAGCAGTTCTTC
CASTHLDRADEQFF